A selection of T cell receptor beta chains follows, all from one sample in a study of identifying expanded T cells in peripheral blood. Some clones are missing from TCRdb's copy, which holds only in-frame ones; the method was immunoSEQ multiplex PCR. The data hold 95,000 to 100,000 clones, with around 90% observed a single time. Sequenced sample: blood. Source of these receptors: a person aged 18-70 years in good health. Each CDR3 is given without its conserved first and last residue.

v_gene,len,CDR3aa
TRBV5-6,15,ASSLAAAGWNTGELF
TRBV9,12,ASSGTGWAGELF
TRBV7-6,11,ASSLLGATEAF
TRBV6-5,13,ASSYYGENTGELF
TRBV18,11,ASSPAAVYEQY
TRBV6-1,13,ASSGPGLLWTEAF
TRBV10-3,14,AISDRGGSGANVLT
TRBV18,13,ASSPRQDLYNEQF
TRBV4-3,14,ASSQDRAGSTDTQY
TRBV28,16,ASSSQDRGLGAKNIQY
TRBV7-8,13,ASSLEQGIYQPQH
TRBV2,13,ASSERGTSGSEQF
TRBV2,14,ASRTDWDNINEKLF
TRBV6-1,11,ASSEDRQGIQY
TRBV4-3,15,ASSQVAGGGHRDTQY
TRBV29-1,12,SVGGGADFYGYT
TRBV5-4,12,ATRGVLSTDTQY
TRBV28,14,ASSLPGQIYNSPLH
TRBV7-8,11,ASSLGSGQGMY
TRBV5-4,13,ASSLRVGEPGELF
TRBV5-6,11,ASSLGSGTEAF
TRBV7-2,9,ASSSAYEQY
TRBV19,13,ASSMGDRILYGYT
TRBV19,13,ASSIGGTPSAEQY
TRBV5-6,13,ASSVLAGGQETQY
TRBV6-1,9,ASRHSYEQY
TRBV6-4,14,ASTMWEGAVYYEQY
TRBV5-5,14,ASSITGTGGTQPQH
TRBV7-7,12,ASSYGAGEETQY
TRBV7-9,13,ASSFSGGFQETQY
TRBV18,15,ASSPLDRPPSTDTQY
TRBV4-3,11,AHHNGRTDTQY
TRBV28,12,ASSFGRVLNEQY